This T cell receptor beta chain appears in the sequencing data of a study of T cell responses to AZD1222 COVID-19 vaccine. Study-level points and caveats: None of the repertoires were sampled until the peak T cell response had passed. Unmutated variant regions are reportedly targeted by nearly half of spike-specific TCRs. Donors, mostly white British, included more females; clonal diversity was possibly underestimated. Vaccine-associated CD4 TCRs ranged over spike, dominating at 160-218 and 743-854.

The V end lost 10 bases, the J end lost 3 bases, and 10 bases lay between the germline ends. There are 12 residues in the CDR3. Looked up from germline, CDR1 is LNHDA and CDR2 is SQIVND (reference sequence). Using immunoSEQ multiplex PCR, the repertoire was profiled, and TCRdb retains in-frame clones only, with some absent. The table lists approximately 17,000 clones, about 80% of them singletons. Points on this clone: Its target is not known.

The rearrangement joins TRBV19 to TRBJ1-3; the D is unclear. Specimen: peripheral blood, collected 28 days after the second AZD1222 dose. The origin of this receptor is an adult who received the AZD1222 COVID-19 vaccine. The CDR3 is CATAVGGNTIYF. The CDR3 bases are TGTGCCACCGCAGTAGGTGGAAACACCATATATTTT.